The rows below give T cell receptor beta chains drawn from one sample of a study of T cell responses to AZD1222 COVID-19 vaccine. The repertoire was sequenced with immunoSEQ multiplex PCR; TCRdb's copy has only in-frame clones and lacks some. The table includes about 150,000 clones, roughly 90% detected once. The specimen comprised peripheral blood, sampled 28 days after the second AZD1222 dose. Source of these receptors: an adult who received the AZD1222 COVID-19 vaccine. The CDR3 runs from the conserved cysteine through the conserved F or W. The D gene is left open where the match is weak. Not every row has a clone size; where given, it reads once, few, many or a size class.

>.|TRBV3-1/TRBV3-2|.|TRBJ2-1
CASSHASYEQFF
TGTGCCAGCAGCCACGCTAGCTATGAGCAGTTCTTC
>.|TRBV5-4|.|TRBJ2-3
CASSRVGSTDTQYF
TGTGCCAGCAGCAGAGTTGGCAGCACAGATACGCAGTATTTT
>.|TRBV19|.|TRBJ2-7
CASSSQGRSEQYF
TGTGCCAGTAGTTCACAGGGTCGGAGCGAGCAGTACTTC
>.|TRBV4-1|.|TRBJ2-2
CASSPLVTGELFF
TGCGCCAGCAGCCCCCTAGTCACCGGGGAGCTGTTTTTT
>.|TRBV3-1/TRBV3-2|.|TRBJ1-2
CASSRGTGNYGYTF
TGTGCCAGCAGCCGCGGGACGGGGAACTATGGCTACACCTTC
>TRBD2|TRBV4-1|once|TRBJ2-7
CASSQGWASGAYEQYF
TGCGCCAGCAGCCAAGGGTGGGCTAGCGGCGCCTACGAGCAGTACTTC
>.|TRBV28|.|TRBJ2-3
CASSIRRDTQYF
TGTGCCAGCAGTATCCGACGAGATACGCAGTATTTT
>.|TRBV19|.|TRBJ1-3
CASTMGGRESSGNTIYF
TGTGCCAGTACAATGGGAGGCAGAGAGAGCTCTGGAAACACCATATATTTT
>TRBD1|TRBV27|.|TRBJ1-2
CASSGQGYGYTF
TGTGCCAGCAGCGGACAGGGGTATGGCTACACCTTC
>.|TRBV18|.|TRBJ1-4
CASSPTRNEKLFF
TGTGCCAGCTCACCAACGAGGAATGAAAAACTGTTTTTT